This T cell receptor beta chain was identified during a study of shared clonotypes between healthy human individuals. Study overall: Donor composition was two women and a few men, aged 18 to 49.

The unsorted PBMC replicate PCRs were performed with approximately 330 ng DNA, around 27,000 T cell genomes. In the authors' methods: Junction-only sequences produced by ImmunoSEQ had no quality scores, so filtering differed. Sequencing was performed with immunoSEQ multiplex PCR; in TCRdb, only in-frame clones are kept and a portion is missing. V, J and clone size are those of that table, while D and trimming were read from the DNA. The sample includes 450,000 to 500,000 clones, around 73% seen only once; the top ten take 12%. Sequenced sample: PBMCs. The source is a woman in her 40s in good health. Some clones in this sample may be carry-over from other donors' samples.

CDR3 sequence reads: CASSYTGDSEAFF. CDR3 DNA sequence: TGCGCCAGCAGCTATACAGGGGATTCTGAAGCTTTCTTT. The V and J genes are TRBV5-1 and TRBJ1-1, with 7 bases lining up with TRBD1. Trimming took 3 bases from V and 6 from J; bases not matched to a gene: 5. This CDR3 spans 13 amino acids. Germline V gene sequence: CDR1 SGHRS, CDR2 YFSETQ.